A selection of T cell receptor beta chains follows, all from one sample in a study of blood T cell repertoires in COVID-19. Using immunoSEQ multiplex PCR, the repertoire was profiled, and TCRdb retains in-frame clones only, with some absent. The table lists under 200,000 clones, 70% to 90% of them singletons. Sequencing was done on a sample of peripheral blood. The receptors derive from a man aged 45-60 years with active or convalescent COVID-19. CDR3s include the opening cysteine and the closing phenylalanine or tryptophan. The D gene is left open where the match is weak. Size is omitted from some rows. Given values are once, few, many or a class for expanded clones.

V,J,size,D,CDR3,DNA
TRBV5-4,TRBJ2-1,-,TRBD2,CASSPGLGRDNEQFF,TGTGCCAGCAGCCCCGGACTAGGGAGGGACAATGAGCAGTTCTTC
TRBV7-3,TRBJ2-3,-,TRBD2,CASSPGLAGFYTQYF,TGTGCCAGCAGCCCGGGACTAGCGGGGTTTTATACGCAGTATTTT
TRBV4-2,TRBJ2-4,-,TRBD2,CASSQDGLAGDTKNIQYF,TGTGCCAGCAGCCAAGACGGACTAGCGGGAGATACCAAAAACATTCAGTACTTC
TRBV19,TRBJ2-3,once,TRBD1,CASNRGLTDTQYF,TGTGCCAGTAACAGGGGGCTCACAGATACGCAGTATTTT
TRBV6-5,TRBJ1-2,-,TRBD1,CASSPGTGNGYTF,TGTGCCAGCAGTCCCGGGACAGGCAATGGCTACACCTTC
TRBV5-1,TRBJ2-5,-,-,CASRQDGYQETQYF,TGCGCCAGCAGACAGGACGGGTACCAAGAGACCCAGTACTTC
TRBV3-1/TRBV3-2,TRBJ2-7,-,-,CASSQTRELPQYF,TGTGCCAGCAGCCAAACCCGCGAGTTGCCGCAGTACTTC
TRBV6-5,TRBJ2-7,-,-,CASRPAAPPEQYF,TGTGCCAGCAGGCCAGCGGCGCCACCCGAGCAGTACTTC
TRBV11-2,TRBJ2-3,-,-,CASSFVGGETDTQYF,TGTGCCAGCAGCTTCGTGGGAGGTGAGACAGATACGCAGTATTTT
TRBV18,TRBJ1-5,-,TRBD1,CASSGDRSMAQHF,TGTGCCAGCTCAGGGGACAGGAGTATGGCCCAGCATTTT
TRBV30,TRBJ1-5,-,TRBD1,CAWNDVGGYEPQHF,TGTGCCTGGAACGATGTAGGGGGCTATGAGCCCCAGCATTTT
TRBV10-3,TRBJ2-3,-,-,CAITSSQRISTDTQYF,TGTGCCATCACCAGCTCTCAGCGAATCAGCACAGATACGCAGTATTTT
TRBV5-4,TRBJ2-1,-,TRBD2,CASSLKAGYNEQFF,TGTGCCAGCAGCTTGAAAGCGGGGTACAATGAGCAGTTCTTC
TRBV5-1,TRBJ2-3,once,-,CASSLDLLTDTQYF,TGCGCCAGCAGCTTGGACCTACTCACAGATACGCAGTATTTT
TRBV15,TRBJ1-4,-,-,CATSRDLGEGEKLFF,TGTGCCACCAGCAGAGATCTAGGGGAGGGAGAAAAACTGTTTTTT
TRBV2,TRBJ2-3,once,-,CASSSLDTQYF,TGTGCCAGCAGTTCCCTGGATACGCAGTATTTT
TRBV10-3,TRBJ2-7,-,-,CATLGGYEQYF,TGTGCCACCTTGGGGGGTTACGAGCAGTACTTC